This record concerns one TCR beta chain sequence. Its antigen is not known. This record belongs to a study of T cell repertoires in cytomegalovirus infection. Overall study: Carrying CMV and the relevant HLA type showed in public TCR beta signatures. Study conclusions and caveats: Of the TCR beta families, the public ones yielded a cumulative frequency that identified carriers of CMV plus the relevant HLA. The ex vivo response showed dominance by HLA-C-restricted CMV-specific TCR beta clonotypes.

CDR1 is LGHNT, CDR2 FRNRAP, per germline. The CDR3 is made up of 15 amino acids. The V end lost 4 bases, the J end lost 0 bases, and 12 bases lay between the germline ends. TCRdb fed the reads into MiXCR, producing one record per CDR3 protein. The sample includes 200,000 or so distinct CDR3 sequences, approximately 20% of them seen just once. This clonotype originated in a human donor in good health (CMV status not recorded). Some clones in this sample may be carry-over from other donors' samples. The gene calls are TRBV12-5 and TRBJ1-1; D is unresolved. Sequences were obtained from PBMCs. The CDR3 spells CASGSPKSVNTEAFF. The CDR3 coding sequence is TGTGCTAGTGGTTCTCCTAAGAGCGTGAACACTGAAGCTTTCTTT.